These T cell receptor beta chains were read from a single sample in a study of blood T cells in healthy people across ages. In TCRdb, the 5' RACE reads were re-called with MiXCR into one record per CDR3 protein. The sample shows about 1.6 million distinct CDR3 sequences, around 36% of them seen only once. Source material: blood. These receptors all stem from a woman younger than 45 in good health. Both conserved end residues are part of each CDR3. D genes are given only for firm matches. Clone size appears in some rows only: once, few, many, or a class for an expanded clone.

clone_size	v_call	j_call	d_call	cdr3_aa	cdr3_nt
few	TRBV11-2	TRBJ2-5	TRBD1	CASSPDRVGETRYF	TGTGCCAGCAGCCCCGACAGGGTGGGAGAGACCCGGTACTTC
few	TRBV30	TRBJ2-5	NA	CAWEVEETQYF	TGTGCCTGGGAAGTAGAAGAGACCCAGTACTTC
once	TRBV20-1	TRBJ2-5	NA	CSAGRAGETQYF	TGCAGTGCTGGGAGAGCTGGGGAGACCCAGTACTTC
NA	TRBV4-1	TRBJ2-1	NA	CASSQTRLGTRDEQFF	TGCGCCAGCAGCCAAACCCGACTGGGGACCCGCGATGAGCAGTTCTTC
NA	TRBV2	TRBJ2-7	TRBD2	CASRELAGIEQYF	TGTGCCAGCAGGGAACTAGCGGGAATCGAGCAGTACTTC
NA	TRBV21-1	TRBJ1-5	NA	CASSKSGRGRVNQPQHF	TGTGCCAGCAGCAAATCAGGGAGGGGGAGGGTAAATCAGCCCCAGCATTTT
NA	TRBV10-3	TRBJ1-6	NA	CAGQRDGNSPLHF	TGTGCCGGCCAAAGGGACGGAAATTCACCCCTCCACTTT
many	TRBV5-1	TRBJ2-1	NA	CASSLELYNEQFF	TGCGCCAGCAGCTTGGAGCTCTACAATGAGCAGTTCTTC
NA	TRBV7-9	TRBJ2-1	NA	CASSRTGNKQFF	TGTGCCAGCAGTCGGACTGGGAATAAGCAGTTCTTC
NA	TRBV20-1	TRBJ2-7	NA	CSASKGSQYEQYF	TGCAGTGCTAGCAAGGGGTCGCAGTACGAGCAGTACTTC
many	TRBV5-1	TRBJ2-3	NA	CASSFGEPTDTQYF	TGCGCCAGCAGCTTTGGGGAACCCACAGATACGCAGTATTTT
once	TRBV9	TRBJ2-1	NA	CASSVEDRQYNEQFF	TGTGCCAGCAGCGTAGAAGACAGACAATACAATGAGCAGTTCTTC
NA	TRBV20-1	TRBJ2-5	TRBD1	CSARESRLLRDSQETQYF	TGCAGTGCTAGAGAATCCCGTCTCCTCCGGGACAGCCAAGAGACCCAGTACTTC
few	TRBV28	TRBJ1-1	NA	CASILSGNTEAFF	TGTGCCAGCATTTTATCGGGGAACACTGAAGCTTTCTTT
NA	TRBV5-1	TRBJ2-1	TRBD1	CASSWTGVEQFF	TGCGCCAGCAGCTGGACAGGGGTTGAGCAGTTCTTC
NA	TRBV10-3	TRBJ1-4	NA	CAISERDGSTNEKLFF	TGTGCCATCAGTGAACGGGACGGATCAACTAATGAAAAACTGTTTTTT
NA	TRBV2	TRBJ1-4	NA	CASSDGKRGGEKLFF	TGTGCCAGCAGTGACGGAAAGCGGGGTGGTGAAAAACTGTTTTTT
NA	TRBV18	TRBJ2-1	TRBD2	CASSPWLAGPSYNEQFF	TGTGCCAGCTCACCATGGCTAGCGGGACCCTCCTACAATGAGCAGTTCTTC
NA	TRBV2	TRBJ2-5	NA	CASSGSGKGQETQYF	TGTGCCAGCAGTGGGTCAGGGAAAGGCCAAGAGACCCAGTACTTC
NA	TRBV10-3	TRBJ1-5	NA	CAISESTNNQPQHF	TGTGCCATCAGTGAGTCAACCAACAATCAGCCCCAGCATTTT
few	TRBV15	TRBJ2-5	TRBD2	CATSSPTSGGSETQYF	TGTGCCACCAGCTCCCCGACTAGCGGGGGGTCAGAGACCCAGTACTTC
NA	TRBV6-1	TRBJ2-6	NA	CASSEPGFLSGANVLTF	TGTGCCAGCAGTGAACCTGGATTCCTCTCTGGGGCCAACGTCCTGACTTTC
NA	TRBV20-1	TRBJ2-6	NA	CSARTQGWASGANVLTF	TGCAGTGCTAGGACCCAGGGATGGGCCTCTGGGGCCAACGTCCTGACTTTC
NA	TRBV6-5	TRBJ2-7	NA	CASTNGDEQYF	TGTGCCTCCACGAATGGGGACGAGCAGTACTTC